The 8 T cell receptor beta chains presented below share a single source sample, sequenced in a study of regulatory T cells in long-lasting Graves disease. In building TCR beta libraries, iRepertoire HTBI primers were used together with Arm-PCR of CDR3 regions. TCRdb itself ran the multiplex PCR reads through MiXCR, one entry per CDR3 protein. This table holds 310,000 or so distinct CDR3 sequences, under 25% found once. Time point: persistent/refractory GD, antithyroid drugs over 5 years with positive TRAb. TCR sequences were obtained from RNA taken from PBMCs. Source: peripheral blood mononuclear cells (PBMCs), taken when the disease was refractory, from a patient treated with antithyroid drugs. Every receptor here comes from a female donor with Graves disease.

This clonotype has a handful of counts. The chain joins TRBV7-9 to TRBJ2-7; unclear D gene. The CDR3 contains 14 residues. CDR1 is SEHNR and CDR2 is FQNEAQ in the germline V gene (reference sequence). The V end lost 6 bases, the J end lost 3 bases, and 15 bases lay between the germline ends. CDR3 in DNA: TGTGCCAGCAGTCTGGGCGCCCCTGACTACGAGCAGTACTTC. This translates into CASSLGAPDYEQYF.

This chain links TRBV27 with TRBJ2-2; 8 bases fit TRBD1. Germline V gives CDR1 MNHEY, CDR2 SMNVEV (reference sequence). The CDR3 extends over 13 amino acids. The V segment lost 7 bases and the J segment 5 bases; nucleotides outside the gene matches: 3. The CDR3 loop is CASNTGGTGELFF. In DNA, the CDR3 is TGTGCCAGCAATACAGGGGGAACCGGGGAGCTGTTTTTT.

At least ten counts were recorded for this clonotype. J is TRBJ1-4 and V is TRBV2, with 12 bases fitting TRBD1. V lost 3 bases, J lost 8 bases, and 7 bases stayed unmatched. Germline CDR1 reads SNHLY; CDR2 reads FYNNEI. The CDR3 spans 16 residues. The chain's CDR3 is CASSDPGTGGFEKLFF. The CDR3 bases are TGTGCCAGCAGTGACCCCGGGACAGGGGGCTTCGAAAAACTGTTTTTT.

This clonotype has a count of ten or more. The chain recombines TRBV2 with TRBJ2-7; D not certain. Trimming left V 8 bases short and J 4 bases short, with 12 bases between. CDR3 length: 12 amino acids. Per germline, CDR1 SNHLY and CDR2 FYNNEI. CDR3 in amino acids: CASHPGTYEQYF. DNA for the CDR3: TGTGCCAGCCACCCTGGAACGTACGAGCAGTACTTC.

This clonotype showed up just a few times. The chain joins TRBV18 to TRBJ2-7; TRBD2 matches 10 bases. The V and J ends lost 4 bases and 6 bases, in that order; junction bases with no gene match: 9. This CDR3 has 15 amino acids. The germline V gene encodes CDR1 KGHSH and CDR2 LQKENI. CDR3 amino acids: CASSLPSGSGGEQYF. CDR3 nucleotides: TGTGCCAGCTCACTACCTAGCGGGAGTGGGGGCGAGCAGTACTTC.

The chain employs TRBV12-3 or TRBV12-4 and TRBJ1-4, with D uncertain. V dropped 3 bases and J dropped 1 base, with 9 bases sitting between them. The CDR3 spans 15 residues. The DNA of the CDR3 is TGTGCCAGCAGTTTCCGGACGGAAACTAATGAAAAACTGTTTTTT. It codes for CASSFRTETNEKLFF.

This chain connects TRBV6-2 or TRBV6-3 to TRBJ2-7; tentatively, D is TRBD2 (7 bases). Trimming pared 5 bases from V and 0 bases from J, leaving 11 bases between. CDR1 is MNHEY, CDR2 SVGEGT, per germline. This CDR3 comprises 14 residues. The CDR3 spells CASSPGDYSYEQYF. For the CDR3, the DNA is TGTGCCAGCAGTCCAGGGGACTACTCCTACGAGCAGTACTTC.

This clonotype was counted at least ten times. V and J are TRBV29-1 and TRBJ2-5; TRBD1 is a possible D gene (6 bases). The germline V gene has CDR1 SQVTM and CDR2 ANQGSEA. Trimming took 8 bases from V and 5 from J, leaving 15 bases between them. The CDR3 is made up of 12 amino acids. The CDR3 region has the DNA TGCAGCATAACAGGGTTATTGGAGACCCAGTACTTC. It yields the protein CSITGLLETQYF.